What follows is one TCR beta chain and its context. Researchers sorted participants into cohorts using their self-reported clinical history. The data were obtained in a study of blood T cell repertoires in COVID-19. Across the whole study: T cells, B-cell-depleted T cells, or PBMCs supplied cDNA or gDNA.

As originally analysed: By means of reference gene primer amplification, nucleated cell counts were estimated. Data came from immunoSEQ multiplex PCR; TCRdb stores just in-frame clones and leaves some out. That table gives V, J and clone size, and the DNA gave D and trimming. Counted here are some 230,000 clones, just under 85% occurring once; the ten biggest clones make up approximately 16%. This CDR3 contains 14 residues. CDR1 and CDR2 from the germline V gene are LGHDT and YNNKEL (reference sequence). The V end was cut by 0 bases, the J end by 1 base, with 6 bases between. The sequenced sample was PBMCs or T cells enriched from blood (not recorded which). The receptor comes from a man aged 40-49 years who had recovered from COVID-19. The chain links TRBV3-1 (or the pseudogene TRBV3-2) to TRBJ1-1; no firm D call. The CDR3 DNA is TGTGCCAGCAGCCAAGAGCGGCCGAACACTGAAGCTTTCTTT. Amino acids: CASSQERPNTEAFF.